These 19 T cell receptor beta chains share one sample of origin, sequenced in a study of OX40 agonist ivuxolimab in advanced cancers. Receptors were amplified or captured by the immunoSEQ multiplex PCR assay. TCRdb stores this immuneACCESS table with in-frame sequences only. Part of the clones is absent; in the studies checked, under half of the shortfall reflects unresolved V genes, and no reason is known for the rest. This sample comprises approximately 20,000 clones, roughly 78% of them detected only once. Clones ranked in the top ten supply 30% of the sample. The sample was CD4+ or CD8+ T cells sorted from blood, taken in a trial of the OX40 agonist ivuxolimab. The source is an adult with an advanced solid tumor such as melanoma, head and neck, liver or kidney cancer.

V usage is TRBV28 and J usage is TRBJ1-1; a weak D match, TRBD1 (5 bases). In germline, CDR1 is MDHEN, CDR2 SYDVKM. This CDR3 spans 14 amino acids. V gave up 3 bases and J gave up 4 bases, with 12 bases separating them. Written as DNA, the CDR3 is TGTGCCAGCAGTTTGCCGGGGGTGGTCACTGAAGCTTTCTTT. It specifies CASSLPGVVTEAFF.

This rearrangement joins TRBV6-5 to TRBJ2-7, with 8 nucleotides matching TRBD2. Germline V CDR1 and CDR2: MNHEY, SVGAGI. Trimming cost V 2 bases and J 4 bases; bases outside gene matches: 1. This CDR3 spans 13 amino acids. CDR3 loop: CASSYVAGYEQYF. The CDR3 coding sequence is TGTGCCAGCAGTTACGTAGCGGGGTACGAGCAGTACTTC.

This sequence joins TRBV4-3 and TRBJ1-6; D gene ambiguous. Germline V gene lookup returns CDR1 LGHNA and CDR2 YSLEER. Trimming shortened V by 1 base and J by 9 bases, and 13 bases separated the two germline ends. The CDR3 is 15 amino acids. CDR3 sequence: CASSQVISLPSPLHF. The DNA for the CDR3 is TGCGCCAGCAGCCAAGTCATCTCTCTGCCTTCACCCCTCCACTTT.

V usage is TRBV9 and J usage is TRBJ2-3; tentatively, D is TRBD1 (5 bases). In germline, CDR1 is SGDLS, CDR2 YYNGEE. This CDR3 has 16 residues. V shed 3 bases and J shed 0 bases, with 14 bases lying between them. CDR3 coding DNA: TGTGCCAGCAGCGCACAACGTAGGGGAAGCACAGATACGCAGTATTTT. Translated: CASSAQRRGSTDTQYF.

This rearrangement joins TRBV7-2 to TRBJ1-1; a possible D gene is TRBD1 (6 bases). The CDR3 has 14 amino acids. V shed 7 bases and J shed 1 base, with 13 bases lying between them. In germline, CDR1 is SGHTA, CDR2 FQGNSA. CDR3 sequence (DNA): TGTGCCAGCAACGAAGGGGGATGGAACACTGAAGCTTTCTTT. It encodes CASNEGGWNTEAFF. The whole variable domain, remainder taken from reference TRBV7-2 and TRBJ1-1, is GAGVSQSPSNKVTEKGKDVELRCDPISGHTALYWYRQSLGQGLEFLIYFQGNSAPDKSGLPSDRFSAERTGGSVSTLTIQRTQQEDSAVYLCASNEGGWNTEAFFGQGTRLTVV.

The CDR3 is CASSLAESEKLFF. CDR3 in DNA: TGTGCCAGCAGTTTGGCGGAATCCGAAAAACTGTTTTTT. J is TRBJ1-4 and V is TRBV28; D gene uncertain. The germline V and J ends were trimmed by 3 bases and 8 bases, with 10 bases remaining between them. Germline CDR1 MDHEN, CDR2 SYDVKM. The CDR3 is 13 amino acids.

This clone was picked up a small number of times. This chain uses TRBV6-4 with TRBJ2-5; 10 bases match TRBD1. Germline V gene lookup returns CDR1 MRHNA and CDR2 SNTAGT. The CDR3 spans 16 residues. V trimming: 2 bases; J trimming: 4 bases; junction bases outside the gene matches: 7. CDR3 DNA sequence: TGTGCCAGCAGTGACGCCCCGGGACAGGGGAGAGAGACCCAGTACTTC. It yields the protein CASSDAPGQGRETQYF.

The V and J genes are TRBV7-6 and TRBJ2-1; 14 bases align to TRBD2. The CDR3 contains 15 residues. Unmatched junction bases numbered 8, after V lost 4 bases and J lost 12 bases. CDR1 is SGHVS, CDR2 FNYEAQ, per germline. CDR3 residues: CASSWTSGGFRGQFF. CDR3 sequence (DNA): TGTGCCAGCAGCTGGACTAGCGGGGGGTTTAGAGGGCAGTTCTTC.

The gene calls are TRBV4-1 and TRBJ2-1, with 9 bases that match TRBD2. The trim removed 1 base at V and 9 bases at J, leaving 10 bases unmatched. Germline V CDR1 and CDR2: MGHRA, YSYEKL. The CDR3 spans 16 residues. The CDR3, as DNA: TGCGCCAGCAGCCAAGTTCCTAGCGGGATATTGGTTGAGCAGTTCTTC. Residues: CASSQVPSGILVEQFF.

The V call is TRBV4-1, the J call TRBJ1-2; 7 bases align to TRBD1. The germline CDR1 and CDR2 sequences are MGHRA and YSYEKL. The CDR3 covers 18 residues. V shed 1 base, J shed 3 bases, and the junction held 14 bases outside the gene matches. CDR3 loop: CASSQVGTDEEFYYGYTF. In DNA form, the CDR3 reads TGCGCCAGCAGCCAAGTTGGGACAGATGAGGAATTCTACTATGGCTACACCTTC.

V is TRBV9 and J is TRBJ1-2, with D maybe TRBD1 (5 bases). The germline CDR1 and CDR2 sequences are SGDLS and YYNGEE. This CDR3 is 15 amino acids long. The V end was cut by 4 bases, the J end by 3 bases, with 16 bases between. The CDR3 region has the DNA TGTGCCAGCAGCCCAGAAGACAGCCCGCACTATGGCTACACCTTC. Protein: CASSPEDSPHYGYTF.

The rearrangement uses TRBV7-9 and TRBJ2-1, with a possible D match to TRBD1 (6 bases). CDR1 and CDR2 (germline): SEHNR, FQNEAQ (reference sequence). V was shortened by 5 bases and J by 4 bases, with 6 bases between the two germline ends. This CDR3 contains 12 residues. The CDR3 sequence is CASSDRYNEQFF. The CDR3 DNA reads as TGTGCCAGCAGCGACAGGTACAATGAGCAGTTCTTC.

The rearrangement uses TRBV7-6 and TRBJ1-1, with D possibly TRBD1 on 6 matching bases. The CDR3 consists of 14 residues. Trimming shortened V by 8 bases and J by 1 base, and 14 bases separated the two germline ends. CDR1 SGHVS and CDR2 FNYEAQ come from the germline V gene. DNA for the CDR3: TGTGCCAGCTCACCAGGGGCGGGGAACACTGAAGCTTTCTTT. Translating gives CASSPGAGNTEAFF.

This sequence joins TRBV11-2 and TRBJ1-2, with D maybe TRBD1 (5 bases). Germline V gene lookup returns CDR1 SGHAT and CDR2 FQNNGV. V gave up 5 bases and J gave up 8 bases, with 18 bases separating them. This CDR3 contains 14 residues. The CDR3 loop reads CASSRDRSLEGYTF. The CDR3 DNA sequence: TGTGCCAGCAGCAGAGACAGATCTTTAGAAGGCTACACCTTC. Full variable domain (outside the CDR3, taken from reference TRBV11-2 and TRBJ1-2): EAGVAQSPRYKIIEKRQSVAFWCNPISGHATLYWYQQILGQGPKLLIQFQNNGVVDDSQLPKDRFSAERLKGVDSTLKIQPAKLEDSAVYLCASSRDRSLEGYTFGSGTRLTVV.

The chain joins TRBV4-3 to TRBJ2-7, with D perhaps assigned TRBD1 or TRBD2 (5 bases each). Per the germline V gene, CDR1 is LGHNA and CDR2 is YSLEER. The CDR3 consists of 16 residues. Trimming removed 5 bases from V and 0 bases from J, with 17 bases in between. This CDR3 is CASSYHTERGSYEQYF. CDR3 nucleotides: TGCGCCAGCAGCTACCATACTGAGAGGGGCTCCTACGAGCAGTACTTC.

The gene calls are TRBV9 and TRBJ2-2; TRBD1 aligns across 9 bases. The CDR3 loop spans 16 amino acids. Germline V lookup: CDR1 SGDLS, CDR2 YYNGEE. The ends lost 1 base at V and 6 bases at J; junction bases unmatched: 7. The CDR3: CASSVTGGGFAGELFF. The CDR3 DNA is TGTGCCAGCAGCGTAACAGGGGGCGGATTTGCCGGGGAGCTGTTTTTT. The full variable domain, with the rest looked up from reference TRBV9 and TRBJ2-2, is DSGVTQTPKHLITATGQRVTLRCSPRSGDLSVYWYQQSLDQGLQFLIQYYNGEERAKGNILERFSAQQFPDLHSELNLSSLELGDSALYFCASSVTGGGFAGELFFGEGSRLTVL.

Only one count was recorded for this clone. The CDR3: CASSIVSGGPYNEQFF. DNA for the CDR3: TGTGCCAGTAGTATAGTGAGCGGGGGGCCCTACAATGAGCAGTTCTTC. V usage is TRBV19 and J usage is TRBJ2-1; 9 nucleotides line up with TRBD2. Unmatched junction bases numbered 3, after V lost 1 base and J lost 2 bases. The CDR3 loop spans 16 amino acids. Germline CDR1 is LNHDA and CDR2 is SQIVND (reference sequence).

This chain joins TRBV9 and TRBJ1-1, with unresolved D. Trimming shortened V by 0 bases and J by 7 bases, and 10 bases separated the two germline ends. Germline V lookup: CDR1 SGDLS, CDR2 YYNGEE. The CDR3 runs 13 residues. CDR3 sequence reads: CASSVAGVGEAFF. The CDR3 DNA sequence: TGTGCCAGCAGCGTAGCCGGGGTCGGTGAAGCTTTCTTT.

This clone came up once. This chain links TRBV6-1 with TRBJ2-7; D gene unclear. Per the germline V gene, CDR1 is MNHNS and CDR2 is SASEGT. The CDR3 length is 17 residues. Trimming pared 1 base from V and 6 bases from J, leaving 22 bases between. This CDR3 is CASSEGVGARKGIEQYF. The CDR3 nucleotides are TGTGCCAGCAGTGAAGGTGTAGGAGCGAGGAAGGGAATCGAGCAGTACTTC.